The 25 T cell receptor beta chains listed next were all sequenced from one sample in a study of blood T cell repertoires in COVID-19. Method: immunoSEQ multiplex PCR; TCRdb's copy keeps in-frame clones and lacks some. Found here are fewer than 250,000 clones, around 85% of them singletons; the top ten hold roughly 2%. The sample was peripheral blood. These receptor sequences come from a woman aged 45-65 years with acute or convalescent COVID-19.

The J gene is TRBJ2-3, the V gene TRBV10-2, with TRBD1 matching 10 bases. With V trimmed by 5 bases and J by 6 bases, 8 bases remained unmatched. From germline, CDR1 is WSHSY and CDR2 SAAADI. The CDR3 loop spans 15 amino acids. This chain's CDR3 is CASSTRDRGRDTQYF. Here the CDR3 DNA reads TGCGCCAGCAGTACCCGGGACAGGGGAAGGGATACGCAGTATTTT.

The chain is built from TRBV30 and TRBJ1-4; D unresolved. The CDR3 is 14 amino acids. Trimming took off 0 bases at V and 8 bases at J, with 13 bases between the two ends. Germline loops: CDR1 GTSNPN, CDR2 SVGIG (reference sequence). Here the CDR3 reads CAWSVYQVPEKLFF. CDR3 in DNA: TGTGCCTGGAGTGTATACCAGGTCCCAGAAAAACTGTTTTTT.

CDR3 DNA: TGTGCCAGCAGCTTAAGGGGATTATCCTACGAGCAGTACTTC. Protein product: CASSLRGLSYEQYF. The chain combines TRBV11-2 with TRBJ2-7; D may be TRBD1 (5 bases). Germline values: CDR1 SGHAT, CDR2 FQNNGV. The CDR3 runs to 14 residues. Trimming removed 2 bases from V and 1 base from J, with 9 bases in between.

The gene calls are TRBV19 and TRBJ1-4, with D possibly TRBD1 on 5 matching bases. This CDR3 has 12 residues. Germline-derived CDR1 and CDR2 are LNHDA and SQIVND (reference sequence). Between the trimmed V and J ends, which lost 10 bases and 8 bases, there was a span of 14 bases. The chain's CDR3 is CATNTGVEKLFF. CDR3 DNA sequence: TGTGCCACCAATACGGGGGTAGAAAAACTGTTTTTT.

With respect to this clone: This may be a read error, as it is one base from a much larger clone. The sample contains more than one DNA sequence encoding this CDR3. V gene TRBV5-6 combines with J gene TRBJ2-7; 11 nucleotides align to TRBD1. V lost 0 bases to trimming and J lost 5 bases; unmatched junction nucleotides: 7. This CDR3 spans 16 amino acids. CDR1 is SGHDT and CDR2 is YYEEEE in the germline V gene. The CDR3 DNA is TGTGCCAGCAGCTTGGTGGGGACAGGGGGGGGTCACGAGCAGTACTTC. It translates to CASSLVGTGGGHEQYF.

DNA for the CDR3: TGTGCCAGCAGCTTAATAGCGGGGCTCTACAATGAGCAGTTCTTC. It translates to CASSLIAGLYNEQFF. This rearrangement joins TRBV7-6 to TRBJ2-1; 8 nucleotides match TRBD2. The CDR3 is made up of 15 amino acids. V shed 2 bases and J 3 bases; nucleotides not matched to a gene: 3. Germline V lookup: CDR1 SGHVS, CDR2 FNYEAQ.

This chain links TRBV29-1 with TRBJ2-5, with 8 bases lining up with TRBD1. CDR1 and CDR2 (germline): SQVTM, ANQGSEA. The ends lost 4 bases at V and 5 bases at J; junction bases unmatched: 3. There are 12 residues in the CDR3. Written as DNA, the CDR3 is TGCAGCGTTGCTACAGGGGGGGAGACCCAGTACTTC. This encodes CSVATGGETQYF.

The chain links TRBV6-6 to TRBJ1-5; the D gene is possibly TRBD1 (5 bases). V shed 0 bases and J shed 4 bases, with 13 bases lying between them. The length of the CDR3 is 16 residues. The germline V gene encodes CDR1 MNHNY and CDR2 SVGAGI (reference sequence). This chain's CDR3 is CASSYSWGALNQPQHF. CDR3 coding DNA: TGTGCCAGCAGTTACTCGTGGGGCGCGTTAAATCAGCCCCAGCATTTT.

The chain has TRBV5-6 and TRBJ1-1; a possible D gene is TRBD1 (5 bases). CDR3 length: 16 residues. CDR1 is SGHDT, CDR2 YYEEEE, per germline. The V end lost 1 base, the J end lost 0 bases, and 13 bases lay between the germline ends. Written as DNA, the CDR3 is TGTGCCAGCAGCTTGCAAGGAGGGGAATTGAACACTGAAGCTTTCTTT. It is translated as CASSLQGGELNTEAFF.

CDR3 coding DNA: TGTGCCAGTAGTGCTCCGGGACAGGGGAGCGCCTACGAGCAGTACTTC. Translated, it gives CASSAPGQGSAYEQYF. This chain joins TRBV19 and TRBJ2-7, with 10 bases lining up with TRBD1. Germline-derived CDR1 and CDR2 are LNHDA and SQIVND (reference sequence). Losses at the gene ends were 5 bases for V and 2 bases for J; bases not matched to a gene: 9. The CDR3 runs 16 residues.

The V gene is TRBV11-1, the J gene TRBJ1-4; 9 positions agree with TRBD1. The trim removed 5 bases at V and 5 bases at J, leaving 6 bases unmatched. CDR1 and CDR2 from the germline V gene are SGHAT and FQDESV (reference sequence). The CDR3 runs to 15 residues. The CDR3 DNA follows: TGTGCCAGCAGCACCGGGGACAGGGAAAATGAAAAACTGTTTTTT. As protein: CASSTGDRENEKLFF.

This clone showed up just once. The chain couples TRBV3-1 (or the pseudogene TRBV3-2) to TRBJ1-1; 11 positions match TRBD1. CDR1 is LGHDT and CDR2 is YNNKEL in the germline V gene (reference sequence). The V gene end was trimmed by 1 base and the J gene end by 5 bases; junction bases not matched to a gene: 6. The CDR3 is 16 residues long. DNA of the CDR3: TGTGCCAGCAGCCAAGCGGGACAGGGGGGTAAAACTGAAGCTTTCTTT. This translates into CASSQAGQGGKTEAFF.

The chain combines TRBV7-2 with TRBJ2-3; 10 nucleotides match TRBD2. The J segment lost 2 bases and the V segment lost 3 bases, leaving 2 bases of the junction unmatched. Per germline, CDR1 SGHTA and CDR2 FQGNSA. The CDR3 runs 15 residues. As DNA, the CDR3 is TGTGCCAGCAGCTTGAGCGGGGGGGCCACAGATACGCAGTATTTT. Protein sequence: CASSLSGGATDTQYF.

The chain employs TRBV6-5 and TRBJ1-4; TRBD1 agrees at 8 bases. The ends lost 6 bases at V and 8 bases at J; junction bases unmatched: 8. This CDR3 has 14 residues. The germline CDR1 and CDR2 sequences are MNHEY and SVGAGI. As DNA, the CDR3 is TGTGCCAGCAGCTCCGACAGGGGTTTCGAAAAACTGTTTTTT. Translation gives CASSSDRGFEKLFF.

This clone was observed once. This chain connects TRBV6-5 to TRBJ1-4; D perhaps matches TRBD1 (6 bases). The germline gives CDR1 MNHEY, CDR2 SVGAGI. The CDR3 runs to 14 residues. V dropped 5 bases and J dropped 5 bases, with 12 bases sitting between them. The CDR3: CASSPGHLNEKLFF. In nucleotides, the CDR3 is TGTGCCAGCAGTCCGGGACACCTAAATGAAAAACTGTTTTTT.

This chain connects TRBV21-1 to TRBJ1-5; the table's D call, TRBD1, was not checked against the DNA. TRBV21-1 is shown as a pseudogene. The CDR3 length is 15 residues. CDR3 in DNA: TGTGCCAGCACGAGGGGGGACAGGGGTGATCAGCCCCAGCATTTT. Its protein product is CASTRGDRGDQPQHF.

The rearrangement links TRBV6-6 to TRBJ1-5; the match to TRBD1 covers 7 bases. The V segment lost 6 bases and the J segment 7 bases; nucleotides outside the gene matches: 9. Germline CDR1 reads MNHNY; CDR2 reads SVGAGI (reference sequence). This CDR3 is built from 14 residues. The DNA of the CDR3 is TGTGCCAGCAGCACGGGACAGTCGAGACAGCCCCAGCATTTT. Encoded protein: CASSTGQSRQPQHF.

In regard to this clone: This specimen includes other DNA sequences encoding the same CDR3. This chain joins TRBV5-1 and TRBJ2-5; tentatively, D is TRBD2 (6 bases). CDR1 is SGHRS, CDR2 YFSETQ, per germline. The ends were cut back, 0 bases at V and 5 bases at J, with 11 bases in the middle. This CDR3 contains 14 residues. CDR3 DNA sequence: TGCGCCAGCAGCTTGGAGGCGGGGAGGGAGACCCAGTACTTC. It specifies CASSLEAGRETQYF.

The V gene is TRBV18, the J gene TRBJ2-7; D perhaps matches TRBD1 (6 bases). In germline, CDR1 is KGHSH, CDR2 LQKENI. The ends were cut back, 10 bases at V and 2 bases at J, with 15 bases in the middle. The CDR3 extends over 13 amino acids. CDR3 DNA sequence: TGTGCCACCACTAACGAGGGGGCCTACGAGCAGTACTTC. Protein sequence: CATTNEGAYEQYF.

This chain uses TRBV27 with TRBJ1-6; 7 bases match TRBD1. Trimming took 5 bases from V and 7 from J; bases not matched to a gene: 8. The germline V gene has CDR1 MNHEY and CDR2 SMNVEV (reference sequence). The CDR3 sequence is 15 residues long. CDR3 loop: CASSIPGQSNSPLHF. CDR3 sequence (DNA): TGTGCCAGCAGTATACCGGGACAGAGCAATTCACCCCTCCACTTT.

The chain combines TRBV10-2 with TRBJ2-7, with 8 bases lining up with TRBD1. CDR1 and CDR2 from the germline V gene are WSHSY and SAAADI. The V and J ends lost 7 bases and 2 bases, in that order; junction bases with no gene match: 4. The CDR3 consists of 13 residues. The chain's CDR3 is CASKGQEAYEQYF. The CDR3 DNA reads TGCGCCAGCAAGGGACAGGAAGCCTACGAGCAGTACTTC.

The V gene is TRBV2, the J gene TRBJ2-1; the D gene is possibly TRBD1 (6 bases). The CDR3 runs to 15 residues. Germline CDR1 and CDR2: SNHLY and FYNNEI. V was trimmed by 7 bases and J by 4 bases, leaving 17 bases between them. The CDR3 DNA sequence: TGTGCCAGCACTACTGGGGGCGGACGATACAATGAGCAGTTCTTC. Its protein product is CASTTGGGRYNEQFF. The variable domain in full, with the rest retrieved from reference TRBV2 and TRBJ2-1, is EPEVTQTPSHQVTQMGQEVILRCVPISNHLYFYWYRQILGQKVEFLVSFYNNEISEKSEIFDDQFSVERPDGSNFTLKIRSTKLEDSAMYFCASTTGGGRYNEQFFGPGTRLTVL.

This clone has at least ten counts. The chain carries TRBV3-1 (or the pseudogene TRBV3-2) and TRBJ2-1; D gene unclear. Trimming left V 3 bases short and J 4 bases short, with 10 bases between. The CDR3 runs 14 residues. CDR1 and CDR2 (germline): LGHDT, YNNKEL (reference sequence). In DNA, the CDR3 is TGTGCCAGCAGCCAGAGGCAGATATACAATGAGCAGTTCTTC. Its translation is CASSQRQIYNEQFF.

This chain connects TRBV3-1 (or the pseudogene TRBV3-2) to TRBJ1-2; the match to TRBD1 covers 8 bases. Germline assignment: CDR1 LGHDT and CDR2 YNNKEL (reference sequence). The junction had 14 bases not matched to a gene; V was cut back by 3 bases and J by 8 bases. This CDR3 is built from 16 residues. Here the CDR3 DNA reads TGTGCCAGCAGCCACCTCGAGGTCAGGACAGGGCGCGGCTACACCTTC. It is translated as CASSHLEVRTGRGYTF.

The V call is TRBV7-2, the J call TRBJ2-2; possibly TRBD2 for D (5 bases). Trimming shortened V by 2 bases and J by 5 bases, and 9 bases separated the two germline ends. This CDR3 spans 14 amino acids. CDR1 is SGHTA, CDR2 FQGNSA, per germline. In DNA form, the CDR3 reads TGTGCCAGCAGCTTAATCGGCGGGACCGGGGAGCTGTTTTTT. Protein sequence: CASSLIGGTGELFF. Full variable domain (rest looked up from reference TRBV7-2 and TRBJ2-2): GAGVSQSPSNKVTEKGKDVELRCDPISGHTALYWYRQSLGQGLEFLIYFQGNSAPDKSGLPSDRFSAERTGGSVSTLTIQRTQQEDSAVYLCASSLIGGTGELFFGEGSRLTVL.